Listed here are 27 T cell receptor beta chains from one sample, sequenced in a study of PD-1 blockade in classical Hodgkin lymphoma. Produced via immunoSEQ multiplex PCR; TCRdb's table is partial and in-frame only. This sample has nearly 35,000 clones, with around 89% found just once. The sample's time point: newly diagnosed, previously untreated cHL patient sample. The CD4+ T cells used were purified from thawed PBMCs through magnetic negative selection. The sample taken for sequencing was CD4+ T cells from blood. Every receptor here comes from a human donor with classical Hodgkin lymphoma.

The chain uses TRBV23-1 and TRBJ2-2, with TRBD2 identical over 12 bases. TRBV23-1 is flagged as an ORF with uncertain function. With V trimmed by 1 base and J by 5 bases, 11 bases remained unmatched. This CDR3 is 19 amino acids long. CDR3 loop: CASSQLLPSGRARTGELFF. The CDR3 DNA reads TGCGCCAGCAGTCAATTGCTCCCTAGCGGGAGGGCCCGGACCGGGGAGCTGTTTTTT.

This clone has just one count. J is TRBJ2-3 and V is TRBV5-1; D not certain. The CDR3 totals 15 residues. The V gene's germline CDR1 is SGHRS and CDR2 YFSETQ. The germline V and J ends were trimmed by 1 base and 2 bases, with 11 bases remaining between them. This CDR3 is CASSLTGSATDTQYF. In DNA, the CDR3 is TGCGCCAGCAGCTTGACCGGGTCTGCCACAGATACGCAGTATTTT. Using reference TRBV5-1 and TRBJ2-3 for the parts outside the CDR3, the full variable domain is KAGVTQTPRYLIKTRGQQVTLSCSPISGHRSVSWYQQTPGQGLQFLFEYFSETQRNKGNFPGRFSGRQFSNSRSEMNVSTLELGDSALYLCASSLTGSATDTQYFGPGTRLTVL.

The gene calls are TRBV12-5 and TRBJ2-1; a possible D gene is TRBD2 (6 bases). Trimming shortened V by 0 bases and J by 0 bases, and 18 bases separated the two germline ends. CDR3 length equals 19 residues. Germline V gives CDR1 LGHNT, CDR2 FRNRAP. The CDR3 nucleotides are TGTGCTAGTGGTTTGGTACTGGGCGGGGAAATCAGCTCCTACAATGAGCAGTTCTTC. Its translation is CASGLVLGGEISSYNEQFF.

The table lists this clone with a few counts. The chain couples TRBV28 to TRBJ1-2; D is perhaps TRBD1 (5 bases). V lost 6 bases and J 7 bases, leaving 15 bases between the germline ends. The length of the CDR3 is 13 residues. The V gene's germline CDR1 is MDHEN and CDR2 SYDVKM. The CDR3 loop is CASSAQAPRGYTF. The CDR3 region has the DNA TGTGCCAGCAGCGCACAGGCCCCCCGTGGCTACACCTTC.

This clone has only a few counts. CDR3 DNA: TGTGCCAGCAGCCCGAGGGGGATACACGAGCAGTACTTC. It codes for CASSPRGIHEQYF. This chain uses TRBV7-9 with TRBJ2-7, with a tentative D call TRBD1 (6 bases). V was shortened by 5 bases and J by 5 bases, with 13 bases between the two germline ends. This CDR3 region has 13 residues. CDR1 SEHNR and CDR2 FQNEAQ come from the germline V gene (reference sequence). Full variable domain (outside the CDR3, taken from reference TRBV7-9 and TRBJ2-7): DTGVSQNPRHKITKRGQNVTFRCDPISEHNRLYWYRQTLGQGPEFLTYFQNEAQLEKSRLLSDRFSAERPKGSFSTLEIQRTEQGDSAMYLCASSPRGIHEQYFGPGTRLTVT.

CDR3 amino acids: CASSPRGTSGGYNYNEQFF. CDR3 DNA sequence: TGTGCCAGCAGCCCCCGGGGGACTAGCGGGGGGTACAACTACAATGAGCAGTTCTTC. V gene TRBV5-4 combines with J gene TRBJ2-1; 15 nucleotides line up with TRBD2. This CDR3 comprises 19 residues. CDR1 SGHNT and CDR2 YYREEE come from the germline V gene (reference sequence). V shed 4 bases, J shed 3 bases, and the junction held 11 bases outside the gene matches.

This chain uses TRBV10-1 with TRBJ2-7; either TRBD1 or TRBD2 may fit D (5 bases each). V was shortened by 4 bases and J by 1 base, with 11 bases between the two germline ends. The germline V gene has CDR1 WNHNN and CDR2 SYGVQD (reference sequence). The CDR3 extends over 14 amino acids. The CDR3 DNA sequence: TGCGCCAGCAGTGGGGGGTCCGGGTCCTACGAGCAGTACTTC. Translating it yields CASSGGSGSYEQYF.

The chain employs TRBV29-1 and TRBJ2-7; 8 bases match TRBD1. CDR3 length: 12 residues. Germline assignment: CDR1 SQVTM and CDR2 ANQGSEA. With V trimmed by 4 bases and J by 5 bases, 4 bases remained unmatched. Here the CDR3 reads CSVGRGQNEQYF. In nucleotides, the CDR3 is TGCAGCGTTGGCAGGGGGCAGAACGAGCAGTACTTC.

The rearrangement links TRBV5-1 to TRBJ2-1, with 7 bases lining up with TRBD1. Germline lookup yields CDR1 SGHRS and CDR2 YFSETQ. The CDR3 has 16 amino acids. V trimming: 7 bases; J trimming: 4 bases; junction bases outside the gene matches: 14. This CDR3 is CASVFGPGQPYNEQFF. Written as DNA, the CDR3 is TGCGCCAGCGTTTTCGGTCCGGGACAGCCGTACAATGAGCAGTTCTTC.

This sequence joins TRBV19 and TRBJ2-1; TRBD2 matches at 8 bases. This CDR3 has 16 residues. The germline CDR1 and CDR2 sequences are LNHDA and SQIVND (reference sequence). The V and J ends lost 1 base and 5 bases, in that order; junction bases with no gene match: 7. The DNA for the CDR3 is TGTGCCAGTAGTATAGGCAATAGCGGGGTAAACAATGAGCAGTTCTTC. Its protein is CASSIGNSGVNNEQFF.

The rearrangement uses TRBV5-1 and TRBJ1-3, with 9 positions matching TRBD1. This CDR3 is built from 15 residues. V dropped 4 bases and J dropped 4; count of bases not matched to a gene: 6. CDR1 is SGHRS and CDR2 is YFSETQ in the germline V gene. For the CDR3, the DNA is TGCGCCAGCAGCAGTGGACAGGGGAAAGGAAACACCATATATTTT. Translation: CASSSGQGKGNTIYF.

The V call is TRBV5-4, the J call TRBJ2-5; D perhaps matches TRBD1 (5 bases). Germline-derived CDR1 and CDR2 are SGHNT and YYREEE (reference sequence). The CDR3 contains 18 residues. V dropped 3 bases and J dropped 4 bases, with 25 bases sitting between them. The CDR3 coding sequence is TGTGCCAGCAGCTCGCCTCGGGTAGGGGCAGGGTGGGGAGAGACCCAGTACTTC. As protein: CASSSPRVGAGWGETQYF.

The chain links TRBV5-1 to TRBJ2-1; D unclear. The germline V gene encodes CDR1 SGHRS and CDR2 YFSETQ. CDR3 size: 11 residues. V gave up 4 bases and J gave up 8 bases, with 7 bases separating them. CDR3 amino acids: CASSRYHEQFF. CDR3 DNA sequence: TGCGCCAGCAGCAGGTACCATGAGCAGTTCTTC.

The V gene is TRBV9, the J gene TRBJ2-7; 11 positions agree with TRBD1. The V segment lost 4 bases and the J segment 6 bases; nucleotides outside the gene matches: 6. CDR3 size: 14 residues. The germline V gene encodes CDR1 SGDLS and CDR2 YYNGEE. In nucleotides, the CDR3 is TGTGCCAGCAGCCTAGGACAGGGGGCAGGCGAGCAGTACTTC. It specifies CASSLGQGAGEQYF.

The chain recombines TRBV7-9 with TRBJ2-3; 8 positions agree with TRBD2. The CDR3 length is 15 residues. The germline V gene encodes CDR1 SEHNR and CDR2 FQNEAQ (reference sequence). V was pared by 4 bases and J by 0 bases, with 3 bases of the junction left unmatched. Written as DNA, the CDR3 is TGTGCCAGCAGCTCCCGACTAGCGAGCACAGATACGCAGTATTTT. Translating it yields CASSSRLASTDTQYF.

This rearrangement joins TRBV25-1 to TRBJ1-6; no firm D call. Germline V lookup: CDR1 MGHDK, CDR2 SYGVNS. Trimming stripped 6 bases from V and 7 bases from J, with 16 bases between. This CDR3 contains 15 residues. The CDR3 sequence is CASRIGSYGNSPLHF. CDR3 DNA sequence: TGTGCCAGCAGGATCGGGAGTTACGGAAATTCACCCCTCCACTTT.

The genes are TRBV5-4 and TRBJ2-1; 7 bases fit TRBD1. The CDR3 consists of 15 residues. The germline V gene encodes CDR1 SGHNT and CDR2 YYREEE (reference sequence). V shed 2 bases and J 2 bases; nucleotides not matched to a gene: 4. Written as DNA, the CDR3 is TGTGCCAGCAGCTTTAGACAGGGCCCCTACAATGAGCAGTTCTTC. Translating it yields CASSFRQGPYNEQFF.

The V call is TRBV6-1, the J call TRBJ1-1, with D tentatively TRBD1 (6 bases). CDR1 is MNHNS and CDR2 is SASEGT in the germline V gene. Trimming removed 0 bases from V and 4 bases from J, with 15 bases in between. CDR3 size: 16 residues. The CDR3 nucleotides read TGTGCCAGCAGTGAAGCTGCAGGGGCCGTCGGCACTGAAGCTTTCTTT. Its translation: CASSEAAGAVGTEAFF.

The V call is TRBV7-2, the J call TRBJ2-7; TRBD2 matches at 8 bases. The V gene's germline CDR1 is SGHTA and CDR2 FQGNSA. The V gene end was trimmed by 4 bases and the J gene end by 5 bases; junction bases not matched to a gene: 10. CDR3 size: 15 residues. CDR3 protein: CASSSPSGLAHEQYF. The CDR3 bases are TGTGCCAGCAGCTCGCCTAGCGGGCTAGCGCACGAGCAGTACTTC.

V and J are TRBV9 and TRBJ2-6, with D perhaps matching TRBD1 or TRBD2 (6 bases each). The CDR3 has 15 amino acids. Trimming left V 3 bases short and J 4 bases short, with 11 bases between. Germline CDR1 and CDR2: SGDLS and YYNGEE. The DNA of the CDR3 is TGTGCCAGCAGCGGAGGGGGGTTAGGGGCCAACGTCCTGACTTTC. This codes for CASSGGGLGANVLTF.

The chain is built from TRBV7-2 and TRBJ1-2; tentatively, D is TRBD1 (5 bases). Trimming removed 5 bases from V and 3 bases from J, with 10 bases in between. The CDR3 loop spans 13 amino acids. Germline CDR1 is SGHTA and CDR2 is FQGNSA. Written as DNA, the CDR3 is TGTGCCAGCAGCCTGGGACGAGACTATGGCTACACCTTC. Translating gives CASSLGRDYGYTF.

The chain uses TRBV5-1 and TRBJ2-3; possibly TRBD1 for D (6 bases). Between the trimmed V and J ends, which lost 7 bases and 4 bases, there was a span of 13 bases. The germline V gene encodes CDR1 SGHRS and CDR2 YFSETQ. This CDR3 region has 13 residues. CDR3 coding DNA: TGCGCCAGCGGAACAGGGATCCCAGATACGCAGTATTTT. It is translated as CASGTGIPDTQYF.

V gene TRBV6-5 combines with J gene TRBJ1-5, with 8 nucleotides matching TRBD1. Germline V gene data show CDR1 as MNHEY and CDR2 as SVGAGI. J gave up 9 bases and V 7 bases, and 5 bases lay outside the gene matches. There are 12 residues in the CDR3. The CDR3 sequence: CASNNRGSPQHF. DNA of the CDR3: TGTGCCAGCAATAACAGGGGGTCGCCCCAGCATTTT.

The chain is built from TRBV5-1 and TRBJ1-6; the D is unclear. The V gene's germline CDR1 is SGHRS and CDR2 YFSETQ. V was clipped by 0 bases and J by 9 bases, with 7 bases between them. The CDR3 is 13 amino acids. The CDR3 region is CASSLGTTSPLHF. The DNA for the CDR3 is TGCGCCAGCAGCTTGGGAACTACTTCACCCCTCCACTTT.

V gene TRBV4-2 combines with J gene TRBJ1-1, with D uncertain. The V gene lost 0 bases and the J gene lost 1 base, with 3 bases spanning the gap. Germline V lookup: CDR1 LGHNA, CDR2 YNFKEQ. This CDR3 has 13 residues. The CDR3 coding sequence is TGTGCCAGCAGCCAAGACAAGAACACTGAAGCTTTCTTT. It encodes CASSQDKNTEAFF.

CDR3 sequence (DNA): TGTGCCTGGAGTAGGACAGGGGGTTACTCTGGAAACACCATATATTTT. It is translated as CAWSRTGGYSGNTIYF. The chain is built from TRBV30 and TRBJ1-3; 10 nucleotides match TRBD1. The CDR3 extends over 16 amino acids. V lost 2 bases and J lost 0; bases outside the gene matches: 4. CDR1 is GTSNPN and CDR2 is SVGIG in the germline V gene (reference sequence).

The gene calls are TRBV5-4 and TRBJ1-2; the D is unclear. This CDR3 spans 12 amino acids. CDR1 SGHNT and CDR2 YYREEE come from the germline V gene (reference sequence). With 0 bases removed from V and 6 bases from J, the gap between germline ends came to 6 bases. Here the CDR3 reads CASSLDINGYTF. CDR3 DNA sequence: TGTGCCAGCAGCTTGGACATAAATGGCTACACCTTC.